This passage covers 18 T cell receptor beta chains from one sample sequenced in a study of T-cell reconstitution after alpha-beta-depleted transplantation in children listed by TCRdb under 2016. Library creation used PCR. The sequencer was an Illumina HiSeq 2500. To normalize quantification of the TCRbeta repertoire, the TCR libraries were built with molecular barcoding that relied on unique molecular identifiers. Using fastp trimming at Q25 and MiXCR clonotype assembly, TCRdb reanalyzed the public sequencing data and kept in-frame beta chains. Each entry merges the rows of one CDR3 protein and shows their most common DNA and genes. The table for this sample lists 640,000 or so distinct CDR3 sequences; around a sixth of them were counted only once. 0.9% to 1.2% of the sample is in the top ten clones. The source was PBMCs from the stem cell graft donor, collected from the stem cell graft. The receptor set was obtained from a human donor who donated a stem cell graft to a child with acute myeloid leukemia.

At least ten counts were recorded for this clonotype. The chain joins TRBV20-1 to TRBJ1-2; D possibly corresponds to TRBD1 (6 bases). The CDR3 spans 12 residues. The V end lost 4 bases, the J end lost 6 bases, and 12 bases lay between the germline ends. CDR1 is DFQATT and CDR2 is SNEGSKA in the germline V gene (reference sequence). The CDR3 bases are TGCAGTGCTACGAGACAGGCGGATGGCTACACCTTC. This encodes CSATRQADGYTF.

This rearrangement joins TRBV29-1 to TRBJ2-3, with 8 bases identical to TRBD2. The CDR3 runs 14 residues. V lost 5 bases, J lost 5 bases, and 9 bases stayed unmatched. Per the germline V gene, CDR1 is SQVTM and CDR2 is ANQGSEA. The CDR3 coding sequence is TGCAGCGTTCAGGATTCCGGGGGGGAAGATACGCAGTATTTT. This translates into CSVQDSGGEDTQYF.

The chain carries TRBV29-1 and TRBJ2-3, with TRBD1 matching over 8 bases. J gave up 0 bases and V 0 bases, and 2 bases lay outside the gene matches. Germline CDR1 is SQVTM and CDR2 is ANQGSEA. The CDR3 sequence is 15 residues long. The CDR3, as DNA: TGCAGCGTTGAAGAGAGACAGGGGAGCACAGATACGCAGTATTTT. It is translated as CSVEERQGSTDTQYF.

This clonotype was seen a few times. The chain is built from TRBV12-3 or TRBV12-4 and TRBJ2-1; TRBD2 aligns across 12 bases. The V segment lost 9 bases and the J segment 10 bases; nucleotides outside the gene matches: 7. The CDR3 spans 13 residues. This CDR3 reads CASWTSGAEEQFF. In DNA, the CDR3 is TGTGCCAGTTGGACTAGCGGGGCCGAGGAGCAGTTCTTC.

In its sample, this clonotype was seen a few times. This rearrangement joins TRBV7-2 to TRBJ2-1, with D possibly TRBD1 on 6 matching bases. In germline, CDR1 is SGHTA, CDR2 FQGNSA. This CDR3 spans 12 amino acids. V lost 5 bases, J lost 8 bases, and 10 bases lay in between. CDR3 in DNA: TGTGCCAGCAGCCTCGGGACACATGAGCAGTTCTTC. Protein product: CASSLGTHEQFF.

At least ten counts were recorded for this clonotype. V usage is TRBV18 and J usage is TRBJ1-1; D possibly corresponds to TRBD1 (5 bases). This CDR3 contains 15 residues. Germline V gives CDR1 KGHSH, CDR2 LQKENI. V was clipped by 5 bases and J by 1 base, with 14 bases between them. In DNA, the CDR3 is TGTGCCAGCTCAGCGATCTGGGGACGGAACACTGAAGCTTTCTTT. Protein sequence: CASSAIWGRNTEAFF.

This clonotype was counted at least ten times. The V call is TRBV20-1, the J call TRBJ1-1; D might be TRBD1 (5 bases). Trimming stripped 6 bases from V and 6 bases from J, with 11 bases between. The CDR3 totals 11 residues. Germline V gene data show CDR1 as DFQATT and CDR2 as SNEGSKA (reference sequence). The CDR3 protein is CSAQGISEAFF. The CDR3 nucleotides read TGCAGTGCCCAGGGTATCTCTGAAGCTTTCTTT.

This clonotype was seen ten or more times. The chain joins TRBV5-1 to TRBJ2-1; 8 nucleotides agree with TRBD2. The CDR3 is 15 amino acids. The V gene's germline CDR1 is SGHRS and CDR2 YFSETQ. The trim removed 4 bases at V and 4 bases at J, leaving 7 bases unmatched. CDR3 sequence reads: CASSDSGGDYNEQFF. In DNA form, the CDR3 reads TGCGCCAGCAGCGACAGCGGGGGAGATTACAATGAGCAGTTCTTC.

This clonotype has a handful of counts. The chain employs TRBV7-9 and TRBJ2-7; 7 nucleotides match TRBD2. Trimming took 3 bases from V and 4 from J; bases not matched to a gene: 3. The CDR3 runs to 13 residues. Per the germline V gene, CDR1 is SEHNR and CDR2 is FQNEAQ (reference sequence). This CDR3 is CASSLFGGYEQYV. In nucleotides, the CDR3 is TGTGCCAGCAGCTTGTTCGGGGGGTACGAGCAGTACGTC.

Turning to this clonotype: A read error is possible here, since a much larger clone lies one base away. This chain connects TRBV29-1 to TRBJ2-2; perhaps TRBD2 as D (7 bases). Germline-derived CDR1 and CDR2 are SQVTM and ANQGSEA. The CDR3 is made up of 14 amino acids. The V and J ends lost 6 bases and 3 bases respectively, with 14 bases between them. The CDR3 loop is CSVGGRRDTGELFF. In DNA, the CDR3 is TGCAGCGTCGGGGGGCGCCGGGACACCGGGGAGCTGTTTTTT.

This clonotype came up a few times. This sequence joins TRBV5-4 and TRBJ2-5; 7 nucleotides agree with TRBD2. The CDR3 is made up of 15 amino acids. The germline V gene has CDR1 SGHNT and CDR2 YYREEE (reference sequence). The V segment lost 3 bases and the J segment 2 bases; nucleotides outside the gene matches: 7. The CDR3, as DNA: TGTGCCAGCAGCTCCAGCGGGGCGGCTCAAGAGACCCAGTACTTC. Translation gives CASSSSGAAQETQYF.

This clonotype was seen at least ten times. The V gene is TRBV4-3, the J gene TRBJ1-1; the D gene is possibly TRBD1 (6 bases). This CDR3 has 17 amino acids. The V end lost 0 bases, the J end lost 3 bases, and 17 bases lay between the germline ends. Germline-derived CDR1 and CDR2 are LGHNA and YSLEER. CDR3 nucleotides: TGCGCCAGCAGCCAAGACACGGTACAGGGCGGATACACTGAAGCTTTCTTT. This codes for CASSQDTVQGGYTEAFF.

There are many counts of this clonotype. V gene TRBV20-1 combines with J gene TRBJ2-2; TRBD2 matches at 9 bases. In germline, CDR1 is DFQATT, CDR2 SNEGSKA (reference sequence). Trimming took 3 bases from V and 3 from J; bases not matched to a gene: 5. CDR3 size: 15 residues. The CDR3 DNA follows: TGCAGTGCTAGGCGGGGGGGCCTCGACACCGGGGAGCTGTTTTTT. This translates into CSARRGGLDTGELFF.

This chain links TRBV12-3 or TRBV12-4 with TRBJ2-7, with D possibly being TRBD1 or TRBD2 (5 bases each). V was clipped by 6 bases and J by 6 bases, with 15 bases between them. The CDR3 totals 13 residues. The CDR3 protein is CASRRPPGSEQYF. As DNA, the CDR3 is TGTGCCAGCAGACGACCTCCAGGGAGCGAGCAGTACTTC.

The rearrangement joins TRBV7-2 to TRBJ1-3; 8 bases agree with TRBD1. This CDR3 has 15 amino acids. The J segment lost 11 bases and the V segment lost 2 bases, leaving 11 bases of the junction unmatched. The germline gives CDR1 SGHTA, CDR2 FQGNSA. Written as DNA, the CDR3 is TGTGCCAGCAGCTTACACAGGGGGTCCAGCGACCCCATATATTTT. It is translated as CASSLHRGSSDPIYF.

This clonotype was counted between two and nine times. The chain uses TRBV7-9 and TRBJ2-7, with TRBD1 matching over 7 bases. Trimming removed 3 bases from V and 2 bases from J; junction bases left unmatched: 4. This CDR3 has 14 residues. Germline V lookup: CDR1 SEHNR, CDR2 FQNEAQ (reference sequence). The CDR3 region is CASSFSDRAYEQYF. CDR3 coding DNA: TGTGCCAGCAGCTTCAGTGACAGGGCCTACGAGCAGTACTTC.

As concerns this clonotype: Since a much larger clone is just one base distant, this may be a read error. The chain has TRBV29-1 and TRBJ1-5; D is ambiguous. The length of the CDR3 is 14 residues. Germline assignment: CDR1 SQVTM and CDR2 ANQGSEA. The CDR3 nucleotides read TGCAGCGTTTCTGAGTTTAATAGCAATCAGCCCCACCATTTT. Its protein is CSVSEFNSNQPHHF.

On this clonotype: The conserved final phenylalanine or tryptophan is absent from the CDR3, which likely points to a read error. This rearrangement joins TRBV15 to TRBJ2-1; 7 bases map to TRBD1. The CDR3 runs to 18 residues. Per germline, CDR1 LNHNV and CDR2 YYDKDF (reference sequence). Unmatched junction bases numbered 15, after V lost 0 bases and J lost 7 bases. DNA for the CDR3: TGTGCCACCAGCAGAGAAAGGGAAGGGGGCGCGATATGGAATGAGCAGTTCTGC. Protein: CATSREREGGAIWNEQFC.